These 5 T cell receptor beta chains came from one sample sequenced in a study of blood T cell repertoires in COVID-19. Profiled with immunoSEQ multiplex PCR; TCRdb holds only in-frame clones, not every one. Here the sample spans about 300,000 clones, 80% to 90% being singletons. The sequenced sample was PBMCs or T cells enriched from blood (not recorded which). The receptors shown here come from a man aged 25 to 40 who had recovered from COVID-19.

CDR3 nucleotide sequence: TGCGCCAGCAGCCTAACCCAACAGGAGAACACTGAAGCTTTCTTT. It encodes CASSLTQQENTEAFF. The V and J genes are TRBV4-1 and TRBJ1-1; perhaps TRBD1 as D (5 bases). Trimming removed 4 bases at V and 1 base at J, with 13 bases between. Germline assignment: CDR1 MGHRA and CDR2 YSYEKL. This CDR3 has 15 residues.

The sample holds a few counts of this clone. The gene calls are TRBV6-1 and TRBJ1-2; D is unclear. Trimming stripped 2 bases from V and 0 bases from J, with 13 bases between. CDR3 length: 16 residues. Germline-derived CDR1 and CDR2 are MNHNS and SASEGT. CDR3 in DNA: TGTGCCAGCAGTGAAAATTATCCCGGGACTAACTATGGCTACACCTTC. Protein: CASSENYPGTNYGYTF.

This rearrangement joins TRBV7-8 to TRBJ1-1; D call uncertain. CDR3 length: 18 residues. The V end lost 3 bases, the J end lost 2 bases, and 22 bases lay between the germline ends. The germline gives CDR1 SGHVS, CDR2 FQNEAQ. Here the CDR3 reads CASSFPLTAAGYNTEAFF. The CDR3, as DNA: TGTGCCAGCAGCTTCCCACTAACGGCGGCCGGGTACAACACTGAAGCTTTCTTT. Drawing the rest from reference TRBV7-8 and TRBJ1-1, the complete variable domain is GAGVSQSPRYKVAKRGQDVALRCDPISGHVSLFWYQQALGQGPEFLTYFQNEAQLDKSGLPSDRFFAERPEGSVSTLKIQRTQQEDSAVYLCASSFPLTAAGYNTEAFFGQGTRLTVV.

This chain connects TRBV18 to TRBJ1-1; the match to TRBD1 covers 7 bases. The CDR3 sequence is 15 residues long. Per germline, CDR1 KGHSH and CDR2 LQKENI. The V segment lost 3 bases and the J segment 4 bases; nucleotides outside the gene matches: 8. CDR3 in amino acids: CASSPLTGQRTEAFF. CDR3 nucleotide sequence: TGTGCCAGCTCACCCTTGACAGGGCAGCGCACTGAAGCTTTCTTT.

The gene calls are TRBV5-6 and TRBJ2-7, with 10 bases identical to TRBD1. This CDR3 is 14 amino acids long. V lost 4 bases, J lost 5 bases, and 6 bases stayed unmatched. CDR1 is SGHDT, CDR2 YYEEEE, per germline. The CDR3 spells CASSGGTGDDEQYF. The CDR3 DNA sequence: TGTGCCAGCAGCGGGGGGACAGGGGATGACGAGCAGTACTTC.